The 5 T cell receptor beta chains below all came from one sample that was sequenced in a study of CD8 T cells in Susac syndrome. Random hexamers were used to reverse transcribe 0.5 to 1 ug of RNA. TCRdb re-called the immunoSEQ multiplex PCR reads with MiXCR, one entry per CDR3 protein. The sample records some 190,000 distinct CDR3 sequences, approximately 93% being singletons. Sequencing was carried out using CD4+ T cells from PBMCs. These receptors originate from a human donor in good health.

J is TRBJ1-1 and V is TRBV6-1; D is possibly TRBD1 (6 bases). Trimming took 6 bases from V and 4 from J, leaving 21 bases between them. Per germline, CDR1 MNHNS and CDR2 SASEGT. The CDR3 runs to 16 residues. CDR3 region: CASSKPSGAAFTEAFF. CDR3 nucleotides: TGTGCCAGCAGCAAGCCGTCGGGGGCGGCATTCACTGAAGCTTTCTTT.

This clonotype came up a few times. The genes are TRBV20-1 and TRBJ2-3, with TRBD2 identical over 8 bases. Germline CDR1 is DFQATT and CDR2 is SNEGSKA (reference sequence). The CDR3 covers 14 residues. Trimming at V came to 3 bases and at J to 3 bases, leaving 5 bases not matched to a gene. CDR3 loop: CSASLGGATDTQYF. The CDR3 coding sequence is TGCAGTGCTAGTCTCGGGGGGGCGACAGATACGCAGTATTTT.

This rearrangement joins TRBV6-5 to TRBJ1-3; D gene unclear. This CDR3 is 14 amino acids long. Germline lookup yields CDR1 MNHEY and CDR2 SVGAGI. The V end was cut by 7 bases, the J end by 0 bases, with 10 bases between. CDR3 residues: CASTTEVSGNTIYF. In DNA, the CDR3 is TGTGCCAGCACTACGGAGGTCTCTGGAAACACCATATATTTT.

This clonotype was seen only a few times. For the CDR3, the DNA is TGTGCCAGCAGCGTAGCTAGCGACCCCTACAATGAGCAGTTCTTC. Its translation: CASSVASDPYNEQFF. The rearrangement uses TRBV9 and TRBJ2-1, with D perhaps matching TRBD2 (6 bases). From germline, CDR1 is SGDLS and CDR2 YYNGEE. Trimming pared 0 bases from V and 2 bases from J, leaving 9 bases between. The CDR3 spans 15 residues.

J is TRBJ1-1 and V is TRBV7-8, with 9 bases identical to TRBD1. The CDR3 totals 14 residues. Trimming cost V 4 bases and J 5 bases; bases outside gene matches: 5. Germline V lookup: CDR1 SGHVS, CDR2 FQNEAQ. The CDR3 DNA is TGTGCCAGCAGCTGGGGGACAGGGAGGACTGAAGCTTTCTTT. This gives the protein CASSWGTGRTEAFF.